One T cell receptor beta chain is described in this entry. Its target is unknown. Trimming left V 2 bases short and J 7 bases short, with 8 bases between. CDR3 length equals 12 residues. The data were taken from a study of T cell responses to AZD1222 COVID-19 vaccine. Study results and caveats: Among vaccine-associated CD4 TCRs, coverage spanned spike, with dominance at 160-218 and 743-854. Among spike-specific TCRs, nearly half reportedly target unmutated variant regions. Sampling captured repertoires only after the peak T cell response.

Profiled with immunoSEQ multiplex PCR; TCRdb holds only in-frame clones, not every one. The table lists roughly 140,000 clones, more than 85% of them singletons. This TCR derives from an adult who had recovered from COVID-19. Sequencing used peripheral blood, obtained after recovery from COVID-19. The chain employs TRBV12-3 or TRBV12-4 and TRBJ1-2; no clear D. Here the CDR3 reads CASSLPSGGYTF. CDR3 in DNA: TGTGCCAGCAGTTTACCTTCGGGTGGCTACACCTTC.